This paragraph reports one TCR beta chain. Which antigen it targets is not known. Base qualities were left out, and no much larger clone turns up one base away. These data originate in a study of blood T cell repertoires in COVID-19 (dated by TCRdb to 2019 to 2021). Concerning the study at large: Collaborator samples came from the United States, Italy and Spain and covered acute and convalescent phases of COVID-19. Where available, HLA class I and class II types were taken from metadata supplied by the sample provider and were not determined by assay-based typing. The material from the prospective study consisted of cDNA or gDNA derived from T cells, B-cell-depleted T cells, or PBMCs. Sample metadata almost always included a de-identified subject ID, COVID-19 status, age in years and sex. The repertoires were made available in a free public database intended to serve as a resource for research on the immune response to SARS-CoV-2. Deeply sampled blood TCRbeta repertoires from subjects exposed to, actively infected with, or recovered from COVID-19 were included in the dataset. The samples were drawn from two sources: the first 160 participants of the ongoing ImmuneRACE study, and 1,000 to 1,500 subjects contributed by 6 global collaborators.

The germline V gene sets CDR1 to SGHAT and CDR2 to FQNNGV. Ends trimmed: V by 1 base, J by 10 bases; bases unmatched to a gene: 7. Inclusive of the bounding cysteine and phenylalanine, the CDR3 is 15 residues long. Left in the record is the CDR3 DNA by itself, 45 bases read in frame from the first base. TCRbeta CDR3 regions were amplified from genomic DNA by means of the immunoSEQ Assay, a bias-controlled multiplex PCR. The study's processing was this. The number of nucleated cells in each sample was estimated by amplification of reference gene primers within the assay. To quantify the absolute abundance of each unique TCRbeta CDR3 rearrangement, sequence reads were collapsed and filtered. Productive Simpson clonality was computed per sample as the square root of Simpson's diversity index over productive rearrangements. TCRdb obtained this table from immuneACCESS and retained in-frame rearrangements with V and J assigned. These tables miss some clones; where compared with another copy, unresolved V genes account for less than half of the shortfall, and the remainder is unexplained. Clone size and the V and J calls come from that table; the DNA yielded D and trimming. The sample table contains about 180,000 clones; only one count was recorded for under 90% of them. The top ten clonotypes cover roughly 7% of the sample.

Each collaborating institution followed its own protocols to collect whole blood in K2EDTA tubes. Collaborator samples were shipped for TCRbeta analysis as frozen whole blood, isolated PBMCs, or DNA extracted from either sample type. Paper-wide results and their limitations: How much clinical and demographic metadata was included differed by source and by participant, and the metadata was provided uncurated.

Sequencing input: peripheral blood. This TCR was recovered from a human donor in a cohort sampled during active COVID-19. Here the chain combines TRBV11-2 and TRBJ1-6, with 7 junctional bases fitting TRBD1. CDR3 region: CASSLGQGVNSPLHF. The DNA reads TGTGCCAGCAGCTTAGGACAGGGAGTGAACTCACCCCTCCACTTT.